The 28 T cell receptor beta chains presented below share a single source sample, sequenced in a study of T cell clonotyping in hematopoietic cell transplantation. As for time point: recipient sample about 28 days before transplant, after cytoreduction. The data were produced by immunoSEQ multiplex PCR, yet TCRdb's version contains in-frame clones alone and is incomplete. Here the sample spans roughly 23,000 clones, roughly 90% being singletons. The input for sequencing was peripheral blood mononuclear cells, taken before stem cell transplant. The receptors here all came from a man younger than 35 with biphenotypic leukemia. Some clones in this sample may be carry-over from other donors' samples.

The V and J genes are TRBV27 and TRBJ1-4; D is possibly TRBD1 (6 bases). Germline V lookup: CDR1 MNHEY, CDR2 SMNVEV (reference sequence). Deletions cut 6 bases from V and 4 bases from J, with 15 bases between. This CDR3 has 15 amino acids. The CDR3 nucleotides read TGTGCCAGCAGCCGAACGGGACAAGATAATGAAAAACTGTTTTTT. Encoded protein: CASSRTGQDNEKLFF.

The genes are TRBV4-3 and TRBJ2-7; D is ambiguous. The CDR3 covers 14 residues. Germline CDR1 and CDR2: LGHNA and YSLEER. The V gene lost 0 bases and the J gene lost 2 bases, with 8 bases spanning the gap. CDR3 residues: CASSQDTGPYEQYF. The CDR3 DNA follows: TGCGCCAGCAGCCAAGATACGGGTCCCTACGAGCAGTACTTC.

The chain is built from TRBV7-3 and TRBJ2-1; maybe TRBD2 (6 bases). There are 14 residues in the CDR3. Germline V gives CDR1 SGHTA, CDR2 FQGTGA. Deletions cut 5 bases from V and 3 bases from J, with 11 bases between. This CDR3 is CASSPSGLYNEQFF. The CDR3 DNA reads TGTGCCAGCAGCCCCTCGGGACTCTACAATGAGCAGTTCTTC.

This clone was picked up a small number of times. The chain uses TRBV14 and TRBJ2-7, with D perhaps TRBD1 (5 bases). Trimming shortened V by 0 bases and J by 4 bases, and 13 bases separated the two germline ends. This CDR3 comprises 15 residues. In germline, CDR1 is SGHDN, CDR2 FVKESK. CDR3 sequence (DNA): TGTGCCAGCAGCCAAGATTGGAACAGGAGATACGAGCAGTACTTC. Translated: CASSQDWNRRYEQYF.

The chain recombines TRBV5-1 with TRBJ1-2; D unresolved. Between the trimmed V and J ends, which lost 5 bases and 5 bases, there was a span of 19 bases. The germline V gene encodes CDR1 SGHRS and CDR2 YFSETQ. This CDR3 has 15 amino acids. This CDR3 is CASSSGLTQSYGYTF. The CDR3 DNA reads TGCGCCAGCAGTTCAGGTTTAACCCAATCGTATGGCTACACCTTC.

This rearrangement joins TRBV6-5 to TRBJ1-6; the D gene is possibly TRBD1 (6 bases). This CDR3 has 11 amino acids. Germline-derived CDR1 and CDR2 are MNHEY and SVGAGI. V was clipped by 9 bases and J by 9 bases, with 9 bases between them. The CDR3 DNA is TGTGCCAGACAGGGTTTTTCACCCCTCCACTTT. Protein: CARQGFSPLHF.

A few counts support this clone. The CDR3 loop reads CASSEMSTYEQYF. The CDR3, as DNA: TGTGCCAGCAGTGAAATGTCTACCTACGAGCAGTACTTC. V usage is TRBV6-1 and J usage is TRBJ2-7; D ambiguous. Germline assignment: CDR1 MNHNS and CDR2 SASEGT. V dropped 2 bases and J dropped 2 bases, with 7 bases sitting between them. This CDR3 has 13 amino acids.

This clone was observed a few times. Here the CDR3 reads CAWSNFYGYTF. As DNA, the CDR3 is TGTGCCTGGAGTAACTTCTATGGCTACACCTTC. The chain links TRBV30 to TRBJ1-2; D gene unclear. Germline assignment: CDR1 GTSNPN and CDR2 SVGIG (reference sequence). The germline V and J ends were trimmed by 2 bases and 4 bases, with 5 bases remaining between them. CDR3 length equals 11 residues. Drawing the rest from reference TRBV30 and TRBJ1-2, the complete variable domain is SQTIHQWPATLVQPVGSPLSLECTVEGTSNPNLYWYRQAAGRGLQLLFYSVGIGQISSEVPQNLSASRPQDRQFILSSKKLLLSDSGFYLCAWSNFYGYTFGSGTRLTVV.

The V and J genes are TRBV5-6 and TRBJ1-1; 10 nucleotides align to TRBD1. The CDR3 contains 15 residues. With 2 bases clipped from V and 6 bases from J, the junction kept 7 bases outside the gene matches. Germline CDR1 reads SGHDT; CDR2 reads YYEEEE. Written as DNA, the CDR3 is TGTGCCAGCAGCTTATGGACAGGGGGAGTAGCTGAAGCTTTCTTT. As protein: CASSLWTGGVAEAFF.

This clone came up a few times. This chain joins TRBV2 and TRBJ1-5; D uncertain. V lost 1 base and J lost 6, with 10 bases in between. The CDR3 runs to 14 residues. Germline V gene lookup returns CDR1 SNHLY and CDR2 FYNNEI. CDR3 residues: CASSEGLIRQPQHF. In nucleotides, the CDR3 is TGTGCCAGCAGTGAAGGGTTGATTCGTCAGCCCCAGCATTTT.

The chain uses TRBV11-2 and TRBJ1-1; no clear D. Germline assignment: CDR1 SGHAT and CDR2 FQNNGV. This CDR3 contains 14 residues. V was pared by 3 bases and J by 11 bases, with 19 bases between. The CDR3 nucleotides are TGTGCCAGCAGCTTTAGTCGGAGAACTGTCTTGGCTTTCTTT. Its protein is CASSFSRRTVLAFF.

V and J are TRBV7-9 and TRBJ2-5, with 7 bases aligning to TRBD2. Germline CDR1 reads SEHNR; CDR2 reads FQNEAQ (reference sequence). V lost 1 base and J lost 4; bases outside the gene matches: 6. The CDR3 has 15 amino acids. In DNA, the CDR3 is TGTGCCAGCAGCTTAGTAATAGCGGGTACAGAGACCCAGTACTTC. This sequence encodes CASSLVIAGTETQYF.

The chain has TRBV5-1 and TRBJ2-7, with D possibly TRBD1 on 5 matching bases. Per germline, CDR1 SGHRS and CDR2 YFSETQ. V lost 4 bases, J lost 1 base, and 12 bases lay in between. The CDR3 has 14 residues. This CDR3 reads CASSTGRGSYEQYF. The CDR3 coding sequence is TGCGCCAGCAGCACCGGAAGGGGATCCTACGAGCAGTACTTC.

The V gene is TRBV6-5, the J gene TRBJ1-2, with TRBD1 matching over 7 bases. V lost 8 bases and J lost 3; bases outside the gene matches: 12. Per the germline V gene, CDR1 is MNHEY and CDR2 is SVGAGI. The CDR3 extends over 15 amino acids. CDR3 nucleotide sequence: TGTGCCAGCGGACGGGAGGGGGCAGAGGACTATGGCTACACCTTC. This sequence encodes CASGREGAEDYGYTF.

CDR3 protein: CASSSGQRRTGYTF. For the CDR3, the DNA is TGTGCCAGCAGCTCTGGACAGCGGCGGACCGGCTACACCTTC. The rearrangement uses TRBV6-5 and TRBJ1-2, with D maybe TRBD1 (6 bases). V lost 6 bases to trimming and J lost 8 bases, with 19 bases between them. CDR3 size: 14 residues. Per germline, CDR1 MNHEY and CDR2 SVGAGI.

The chain has TRBV27 and TRBJ2-2, with a tentative D call TRBD2 (5 bases). V gave up 5 bases and J gave up 4 bases, with 14 bases separating them. The germline CDR1 and CDR2 sequences are MNHEY and SMNVEV (reference sequence). This CDR3 region has 15 residues. Here the CDR3 DNA reads TGTGCCAGCAGTGTAACGGGGTTGGGCACCGGGGAGCTGTTTTTT. Encoded protein: CASSVTGLGTGELFF.

The chain employs TRBV5-1 and TRBJ2-7, with 8 bases that match TRBD2. Germline CDR1 is SGHRS and CDR2 is YFSETQ. The junction had 6 bases not matched to a gene; V was cut back by 4 bases and J by 0 bases. The CDR3 length is 15 residues. Here the CDR3 DNA reads TGCGCCAGCAGCCCCACGGGACTAGACTCCTACGAGCAGTACTTC. Protein product: CASSPTGLDSYEQYF.

The V gene is TRBV19, the J gene TRBJ2-5, with a possible D match to TRBD2 (5 bases). V lost 2 bases and J 1 base, leaving 11 bases between the germline ends. CDR1 and CDR2 from the germline V gene are LNHDA and SQIVND (reference sequence). The CDR3 is 15 residues long. The CDR3 nucleotides read TGTGCCAGTAGTATATTCCGAGGGTTCCAAGAGACCCAGTACTTC. It is translated as CASSIFRGFQETQYF.

This sequence joins TRBV7-9 and TRBJ1-2; D is uncertain. Trimming took 1 base from V and 6 from J, leaving 6 bases between them. The CDR3 is 12 residues long. Germline V gene sequence: CDR1 SEHNR, CDR2 FQNEAQ (reference sequence). The CDR3 is CASSLGGNGYTF. The CDR3 DNA sequence: TGTGCCAGCAGCTTAGGAGGTAATGGCTACACCTTC.

CDR3: CASSLEVSGQGPEAFF. The CDR3 nucleotides read TGCGCCAGCAGCTTGGAAGTCTCCGGACAGGGACCTGAAGCTTTCTTT. The gene calls are TRBV5-1 and TRBJ1-1, with 8 bases identical to TRBD1. The germline CDR1 and CDR2 sequences are SGHRS and YFSETQ. J was trimmed by 6 bases and V by 0 bases; bases with no gene match: 10. This CDR3 is built from 16 residues.

This chain uses TRBV7-2 with TRBJ2-7; 7 nucleotides align to TRBD2. The germline V gene encodes CDR1 SGHTA and CDR2 FQGNSA. The CDR3 runs 14 residues. Germline trimming cut 3 bases from V and 2 bases from J; bases unmatched to any gene: 4. Written as DNA, the CDR3 is TGTGCCAGCAGCTTGCGGGGGTACACCTACGAGCAGTACTTC. This gives the protein CASSLRGYTYEQYF.

The chain joins TRBV5-6 to TRBJ1-2, with 8 bases fitting TRBD1. CDR3 length: 13 amino acids. Germline lookup yields CDR1 SGHDT and CDR2 YYEEEE. Trimming at V came to 2 bases and at J to 6 bases, leaving 3 bases not matched to a gene. The CDR3 spells CASSFPGGNGYTF. The CDR3 DNA sequence: TGTGCCAGCAGCTTTCCAGGGGGCAATGGCTACACCTTC. The whole variable domain, remainder taken from reference TRBV5-6 and TRBJ1-2, is DAGVTQSPTHLIKTRGQQVTLRCSPKSGHDTVSWYQQALGQGPQFIFQYYEEEERQRGNFPDRFSGHQFPNYSSELNVNALLLGDSALYLCASSFPGGNGYTFGSGTRLTVV.

A single count supports this clone. The V gene is TRBV27, the J gene TRBJ2-3; 9 bases are a match to TRBD2. CDR3 length: 15 amino acids. Germline trimming cut 3 bases from V and 5 bases from J; bases unmatched to any gene: 6. Germline values: CDR1 MNHEY, CDR2 SMNVEV (reference sequence). The CDR3 loop is CASSFLAGTKDTQYF. Here the CDR3 DNA reads TGTGCCAGCAGTTTTCTAGCGGGAACAAAAGATACGCAGTATTTT.

The chain is built from TRBV28 and TRBJ2-1, with D hard to call. The germline V gene has CDR1 MDHEN and CDR2 SYDVKM. The V end was cut by 7 bases, the J end by 7 bases, with 14 bases between. The CDR3 is 13 amino acids. The CDR3 coding sequence is TGTGCCAGCACCTATGACGGTGTTAATGAGCAGTTCTTC. Its protein is CASTYDGVNEQFF.

The CDR3 region is CASKVAADTQYF. In DNA form, the CDR3 reads TGTGCCAGCAAGGTGGCAGCAGATACGCAGTATTTT. The chain couples TRBV2 to TRBJ2-3; D not certain. The CDR3 is made up of 12 amino acids. V lost 7 bases and J lost 4, with 9 bases in between. The V gene's germline CDR1 is SNHLY and CDR2 FYNNEI.

This clone was seen more than once but under ten times. The gene calls are TRBV10-2 and TRBJ2-1; TRBD1 aligns across 7 bases. The V segment lost 8 bases and the J segment 6 bases; nucleotides outside the gene matches: 4. This CDR3 is built from 12 residues. Germline V gene lookup returns CDR1 WSHSY and CDR2 SAAADI. CDR3 region: CASVDRANEQFF. The CDR3, as DNA: TGCGCCAGCGTTGACAGGGCCAATGAGCAGTTCTTC.

The chain links TRBV5-1 to TRBJ2-6; D unclear. The germline CDR1 and CDR2 sequences are SGHRS and YFSETQ. The CDR3 loop spans 15 amino acids. Trimming took 0 bases from V and 1 from J, leaving 5 bases between them. The CDR3 DNA sequence: TGCGCCAGCAGCTTGGGTGGGTCTGGGGCCAACGTCCTGACTTTC. Translated, it gives CASSLGGSGANVLTF.

This clone has just one count. This chain links TRBV27 with TRBJ1-1; maybe TRBD1 (5 bases). V was cut by 4 bases and J by 5 bases, with 8 bases left in between. The CDR3 is 12 residues long. CDR1 and CDR2 from the germline V gene are MNHEY and SMNVEV (reference sequence). The CDR3 bases are TGTGCCAGCAGTTCAGGGTGGACTGAAGCTTTCTTT. It translates to CASSSGWTEAFF.